A single sample is the source of the 25 T cell receptor delta chains below, sequenced in a study of gamma-delta T cells after stem cell transplantation. TCRdb used CATT to re-call clones from the RT-PCR reads. Found here are 13,000 or so delta-chain clones, roughly 32% of them singletons; the top ten hold over 3.5%. Sequenced input: gamma-delta T cells. The receptors originated from a human donor. It is not recorded whose cells these are; they may come from a transplant donor.

About this clone: Its ends do not fully match the called genes, so a read error is possible. This chain joins TRDV2 and TRDJ3; TRDD3 aligns across 12 bases. The CDR3 extends over 21 amino acids. Germline values: CDR1 GEAIGNYY, CDR2 EKD. CDR3 nucleotide sequence: TGTGCCTGTGACACCGCCGTACTGGGGGATACACCCTCCTGTGACACCCGACAGATGTTTTTC. Its protein product is CACDTAVLGDTPSCDTRQMFF.

The rearrangement uses TRDV1 and TRDJ1, with 12 positions matching TRDD3. There are 18 residues in the CDR3. Germline-derived CDR1 and CDR2 are TSWWSYY and QGS. The junction had 13 bases not matched to a gene; V was cut back by 2 bases and J by 6 bases. The CDR3 DNA follows: TGTGCTCTTGGGGAATTTCGTTCCTACTGGGGGATACATAATAAACTCATCTTT. The encoded protein is CALGEFRSYWGIHNKLIF.

The rearrangement links TRDV3 to TRDJ3; 8 bases match TRDD3. Germline V gene lookup returns CDR1 TVYSNPD and CDR2 GDNSRS (reference sequence). This CDR3 has 23 amino acids. After removal of 3 bases from V and 0 bases from J, the junction contained 25 bases not matched to a gene. The CDR3 loop is CAFPRLPPFTGGPSSWDTRQMFF. CDR3 nucleotide sequence: TGTGCCTTCCCAAGGCTACCCCCTTTTACTGGGGGCCCCAGCTCCTGGGACACCCGACAGATGTTTTTC.

The chain couples TRAV29/DV5 to TRDJ1, with a tentative D call TRDD3 (6 bases). The germline V gene encodes CDR1 NSMFDY and CDR2 ISSIKDK. This CDR3 has 19 amino acids. Trimming took 0 bases from V and 0 from J, leaving 24 bases between them. The CDR3 coding sequence is TGTGCAGCAAGCGGAGGATGTGGGGGTACACCTCTTTACACCGATAAACTCATCTTT. It encodes CAASGGCGGTPLYTDKLIF.

This clone has just a few counts. The chain has TRDV1 and TRDJ2, with D unresolved. Trimming took 2 bases from V and 6 from J, leaving 13 bases between them. The CDR3 sequence is 15 residues long. CDR1 and CDR2 from the germline V gene are TSWWSYY and QGS. CDR3 amino acids: CALGESEPEAAQLFF. The CDR3 region has the DNA TGTGCTCTTGGGGAATCCGAACCCGAGGCAGCACAACTCTTCTTT.

This clone showed up just a few times. V and J are TRDV1 and TRDJ1, with TRDD3 matching 9 bases. The V segment lost 2 bases and the J segment 1 base; nucleotides outside the gene matches: 17. Germline values: CDR1 TSWWSYY, CDR2 QGS. The length of the CDR3 is 20 residues. CDR3 nucleotides: TGTGCTCTTGGGGAATGGGACTTCGGACTGGGGGACAAACCCACCGATAAACTCATCTTT. Its translation: CALGEWDFGLGDKPTDKLIF.

About this clone: A much more abundant neighbour one base away suggests this may be a read error. Distinct nucleotide sequences in the sample also encode this CDR3. The chain recombines TRDV2 with TRDJ1, with 8 nucleotides matching TRDD3. Germline CDR1 is GEAIGNYY and CDR2 is EKD. This CDR3 contains 22 residues. V was pared by 6 bases and J by 0 bases, with 29 bases of the junction left unmatched. In DNA, the CDR3 is TGTGCCTGTAGAAGAATACGGGCTTCGATCCGTACTGGGGGTTCCCACACCGATAAACTCATCTTT. Its translation: CACRRIRASIRTGGSHTDKLIF.

The chain employs TRDV2 and TRDJ1; 13 bases are shared with TRDD3. The CDR3 loop spans 22 amino acids. Germline trimming cut 4 bases from V and 0 bases from J; bases unmatched to any gene: 22. Looked up from germline, CDR1 is GEAIGNYY and CDR2 is EKD. CDR3 sequence: CACEIVLATLYWGIRYTDKLIF. The CDR3 DNA follows: TGTGCCTGTGAAATTGTCTTAGCTACGTTGTACTGGGGGATACGGTACACCGATAAACTCATCTTT.

This clone was counted only a few times. This chain links TRDV1 with TRDJ1, with D perhaps matching TRDD2 (5 bases). The germline CDR1 and CDR2 sequences are TSWWSYY and QGS. CDR3 length equals 18 residues. V shed 1 base and J shed 0 bases, with 18 bases lying between them. The CDR3 DNA follows: TGTGCTCTTGGGGAACCCATTCCTGGCCTACCCAACACCGATAAACTCATCTTT. Its protein is CALGEPIPGLPNTDKLIF.

V is TRDV3 and J is TRDJ1; perhaps D is TRDD2 or TRDD3 (6 bases each). CDR1 TVYSNPD and CDR2 GDNSRS come from the germline V gene (reference sequence). The ends were cut back, 3 bases at V and 0 bases at J, with 32 bases in the middle. The CDR3 totals 20 residues. DNA of the CDR3: TGTGCCTTCTATACCGGACTCCTACGCCACGGGGGGACTTACACCGATAAACTCATCTTT. It specifies CAFYTGLLRHGGTYTDKLIF. The full variable domain, with the rest looked up from reference TRDV3 and TRDJ1, is CDKVTQSSPDQTVASGSEVVLLCTYDTVYSNPDLFWYRIRPDYSFQFVFYGDNSRSEGADFTQGRFSVKHILTQKAFHLVISPVRTEDSATYYCAFYTGLLRHGGTYTDKLIFGKGTRVTVEP.

J is TRDJ2 and V is TRDV1, with D perhaps TRDD2 (6 bases). From germline, CDR1 is TSWWSYY and CDR2 QGS. The CDR3 contains 21 residues. Trimming removed 0 bases at V and 6 bases at J, with 29 bases between. As DNA, the CDR3 is TGTGCTCTTGGGGAACTGGTCCTTCCACAGGTTCGGATGAGGGGTTCAGCACAACTCTTCTTT. This sequence encodes CALGELVLPQVRMRGSAQLFF.

A note on this clone: This sample includes further DNA sequences coding for the same CDR3. The chain employs TRDV2 and TRDJ3; tentatively, D is TRDD3 (5 bases). The CDR3 consists of 22 residues. CDR1 and CDR2 (germline): GEAIGNYY, EKD. V lost 1 base and J lost 0, with 24 bases in between. The CDR3 sequence: CACDTWPAGALPSSWDTRQMFF. In nucleotides, the CDR3 is TGTGCCTGTGACACTTGGCCTGCGGGGGCCCTGCCTAGCTCCTGGGACACCCGACAGATGTTTTTC.

The gene calls are TRDV2 and TRDJ3, with TRDD3 identical over 13 bases. The germline V gene encodes CDR1 GEAIGNYY and CDR2 EKD. Germline trimming cut 0 bases from V and 3 bases from J; bases unmatched to any gene: 7. The CDR3 runs to 20 residues. CDR3 protein: CACDTVLGDTLDWDTRQMFF. Written as DNA, the CDR3 is TGTGCCTGTGACACCGTACTGGGGGATACGCTGGACTGGGACACCCGACAGATGTTTTTC.

In its sample, this clone was seen once. At one of its ends the junction is not consistent with the germline gene, which may arise from a read error. The chain carries TRDV1 and TRDJ2; 7 bases are shared with TRDD3. Germline V gene lookup returns CDR1 TSWWSYY and CDR2 QGS. This CDR3 has 18 amino acids. CDR3 coding DNA: TGTGCTCTTGGGGAAAGCACCCGTTGGGGGGATTTGACAGCAAAACTCTTCTTT. Translated, it gives CALGESTRWGDLTAKLFF.

This chain uses TRDV1 with TRDJ1, with D possibly matching TRDD2 (6 bases). CDR3 length: 19 residues. V was trimmed by 3 bases and J by 1 base, leaving 24 bases between them. Germline values: CDR1 TSWWSYY, CDR2 QGS. CDR3 loop: CALGETSSGLYPPTDKLIF. The CDR3 nucleotides read TGTGCTCTTGGGGAGACTTCCTCGGGGTTATACCCACCCACCGATAAACTCATCTTT.

The chain employs TRDV1 and TRDJ1; tentatively, D is TRDD2 (8 bases). Germline CDR1 reads TSWWSYY; CDR2 reads QGS. The CDR3 has 18 amino acids. Trimming shortened V by 6 bases and J by 7 bases, and 30 bases separated the two germline ends. CDR3 sequence: CALGGCPTSYGGGIKLIF. CDR3 sequence (DNA): TGTGCTCTTGGTGGGTGTCCAACTTCCTACGGAGGGGGGATTAAACTCATCTTT.

Concerning this clone itself: An end of the junction does not agree with germline; a read error may underlie this. V usage is TRDV2 and J usage is TRDJ3; D is possibly TRDD3 (5 bases). Germline V lookup: CDR1 GEAIGNYY, CDR2 EKD. The CDR3 sequence is 18 residues long. CDR3 residues: CACDPSLGPSLYTLQMFF. The CDR3 region has the DNA TGTGCCTGTGACCCCTCCTTGGGGCCCTCCTTGTACACCCTACAGATGTTTTTC.

The gene calls are TRDV1 and TRDJ1; D not certain. This CDR3 has 17 amino acids. Between the trimmed V and J ends, which lost 4 bases and 0 bases, there was a span of 18 bases. Germline V gene data show CDR1 as TSWWSYY and CDR2 as QGS. The CDR3 is CALGASCGWVYTDKLIF. The CDR3 DNA sequence: TGTGCTCTTGGGGCCTCTTGTGGATGGGTATACACCGATAAACTCATCTTT.

V usage is TRDV2 and J usage is TRDJ3, with D tentatively TRDD3 (6 bases). V was trimmed by 1 base and J by 1 base, leaving 16 bases between them. The germline CDR1 and CDR2 sequences are GEAIGNYY and EKD. The CDR3 has 19 amino acids. The CDR3, as DNA: TGTGCCTGTGACACTCGAGACGGGATATGTTCCTGGGACACCCGACAGATGTTTTTC. Translating gives CACDTRDGICSWDTRQMFF.

This clone was picked up a small number of times. This chain uses TRDV2 with TRDJ1; D remains unclear. V was shortened by 0 bases and J by 2 bases, with 12 bases between the two germline ends. The CDR3 extends over 15 amino acids. Germline CDR1 GEAIGNYY, CDR2 EKD. The CDR3, as DNA: TGTGCCTGTGACACCGGTAGGCCGGAAACCGATAAACTCATCTTT. It specifies CACDTGRPETDKLIF.

This chain joins TRAV29/DV5 and TRDJ1, with 13 nucleotides matching TRDD3. Germline V gene sequence: CDR1 NSMFDY, CDR2 ISSIKDK. Trimming cost V 5 bases and J 13 bases; bases outside gene matches: 23. There are 17 residues in the CDR3. As DNA, the CDR3 is TGTGCAGCGGATTGCAGTTGCCGACTGGGGGATACGGGTTTGAGCATCTTT. Translating gives CAADCSCRLGDTGLSIF.

A few counts support this clone. V gene TRDV2 combines with J gene TRDJ3; D is perhaps TRDD3 (5 bases). Trimming pared 1 base from V and 0 bases from J, leaving 12 bases between. Germline CDR1 is GEAIGNYY and CDR2 is EKD. The CDR3 consists of 18 residues. In nucleotides, the CDR3 is TGTGCCTGTGACACGGGGGGGGCCCTCTCCTGGGACACCCGACAGATGTTTTTC. Amino acids: CACDTGGALSWDTRQMFF.

This clone was recorded a few times. V and J are TRAV29/DV5 and TRDJ1; D might be TRDD3 (5 bases). V dropped 3 bases and J dropped 0 bases, with 27 bases sitting between them. The germline CDR1 and CDR2 sequences are NSMFDY and ISSIKDK. The length of the CDR3 is 19 residues. The CDR3 coding sequence is TGTGCAGCAATCCCAGCTTTCCGTGTTGGTGGGGTCTACACCGATAAACTCATCTTT. As protein: CAAIPAFRVGGVYTDKLIF.

The chain links TRDV1 to TRDJ1; 7 nucleotides align to TRDD2. V shed 5 bases, J shed 0 bases, and the junction held 18 bases outside the gene matches. Germline assignment: CDR1 TSWWSYY and CDR2 QGS. The CDR3 has 19 residues. The DNA for the CDR3 is TGTGCTCTTGGGCTGTATATTCCTACTCGCCGTAAATACACCGATAAACTCATCTTT. The encoded protein is CALGLYIPTRRKYTDKLIF.

Remarks on this clone: This same CDR3 is encoded by further DNA sequences in the sample. CDR3 DNA sequence: TGTGCAGCAAGCGGTAACGTCCTCGCTAGGAAACTCATCTTT. This translates into CAASGNVLARKLIF. This sequence joins TRAV29/DV5 and TRDJ1; no clear D gene. The CDR3 contains 14 residues. Trimming shortened V by 0 bases and J by 8 bases, and 17 bases separated the two germline ends. Germline CDR1 is NSMFDY and CDR2 is ISSIKDK.